The 17 T cell receptor beta chains below were found in one sample sequenced in a study of cytomegalovirus exposure and HLA in healthy donors (dated by TCRdb to 2015 to 2018). The library was produced with the immunoSEQ multiplex PCR assay. A mixture of 60 forward primers for TCR Vbeta segments and 13 reverse primers for TCR Jbeta segments was used in the multiplex PCR. TCRdb limited this immuneACCESS table to in-frame rearrangements with V and J called. A share of clones is missing; checked studies link under half to unresolved V genes, and the rest is unexplained. This sample gives over 85,000 clones in total; roughly three quarters of them show up just once. Roughly 9.6% of the sample is in the top ten clones. The sample was PBMCs. The receptor set was obtained from a male donor in good health and CMV-seropositive.

The chain uses TRBV6-5 and TRBJ1-2; D might be TRBD1 (6 bases). The CDR3 runs 16 residues. CDR1 and CDR2 from the germline V gene are MNHEY and SVGAGI. Trimming removed 3 bases at V and 7 bases at J, with 21 bases between. This CDR3 is CASSYRTVKPPRGYTF. CDR3 DNA sequence: TGTGCCAGCAGTTATAGGACAGTTAAGCCCCCTCGTGGCTACACCTTC.

This clone was seen a few times. The chain couples TRBV6-5 to TRBJ2-5; D may be TRBD1 (5 bases). With 2 bases removed from V and 5 bases from J, the gap between germline ends came to 12 bases. CDR3 length equals 14 residues. In germline, CDR1 is MNHEY, CDR2 SVGAGI. This chain's CDR3 is CASSYGDSRETQYF. The CDR3 region has the DNA TGTGCCAGCAGTTACGGCGACAGTCGGGAGACCCAGTACTTC.

The rearrangement joins TRBV7-9 to TRBJ2-7; possible D gene TRBD1, 6 bases. V shed 4 bases and J shed 6 bases, with 22 bases lying between them. Germline V lookup: CDR1 SEHNR, CDR2 FQNEAQ (reference sequence). CDR3 length equals 16 residues. This CDR3 reads CASSSDPSGVFSEQYF. The DNA of the CDR3 is TGTGCCAGCAGCTCTGACCCTTCAGGGGTCTTCTCCGAGCAGTACTTC. Using reference TRBV7-9 and TRBJ2-7 for the parts outside the CDR3, the full variable domain is DTGVSQNPRHKITKRGQNVTFRCDPISEHNRLYWYRQTLGQGPEFLTYFQNEAQLEKSRLLSDRFSAERPKGSFSTLEIQRTEQGDSAMYLCASSSDPSGVFSEQYFGPGTRLTVT.

This clone came up a few times. V gene TRBV5-4 combines with J gene TRBJ1-5; the D gene is possibly TRBD1 (6 bases). Germline V gene data show CDR1 as SGHNT and CDR2 as YYREEE (reference sequence). V dropped 3 bases and J dropped 7 bases, with 11 bases sitting between them. The CDR3 loop spans 13 amino acids. The CDR3 loop reads CASSSSQGQPQHF. The CDR3 bases are TGTGCCAGCAGCTCATCACAGGGCCAGCCCCAGCATTTT.

The gene calls are TRBV30 and TRBJ2-2, with TRBD2 matching over 8 bases. V lost 5 bases to trimming and J lost 9 bases; unmatched junction nucleotides: 8. Per germline, CDR1 GTSNPN and CDR2 SVGIG (reference sequence). The length of the CDR3 is 13 residues. The CDR3 nucleotides read TGTGCCTGGGACGGGGGGGCGCCCCGGGAGCTGTTTTTT. This codes for CAWDGGAPRELFF.

The chain joins TRBV15 to TRBJ2-1, with 14 positions matching TRBD2. Trimming took 3 bases from V and 0 from J; bases not matched to a gene: 10. Germline lookup yields CDR1 LNHNV and CDR2 YYDKDF (reference sequence). The CDR3 has 20 residues. CDR3: CATSSLGLAGGPSSYNEQFF. DNA for the CDR3: TGTGCCACCAGCAGCCTAGGACTAGCGGGAGGCCCGAGCTCCTACAATGAGCAGTTCTTC.

The V call is TRBV6-6, the J call TRBJ2-1; 10 bases are a match to TRBD2. Germline loops: CDR1 MNHNY, CDR2 SVGAGI (reference sequence). The CDR3 has 15 residues. J was trimmed by 4 bases and V by 6 bases; bases with no gene match: 6. CDR3 sequence reads: CASRTGLAEYNEQFF. The CDR3 bases are TGTGCCAGCAGGACCGGACTAGCGGAATACAATGAGCAGTTCTTC.

This clone was seen only a few times. J is TRBJ1-5 and V is TRBV28; 10 bases map to TRBD1. The germline CDR1 and CDR2 sequences are MDHEN and SYDVKM. There are 17 residues in the CDR3. The ends lost 10 bases at V and 6 bases at J; junction bases unmatched: 18. CDR3 bases: TGTGCCATCGCAGAGACTCCCGGGACAGGGGCAAGTCAGCCCCAGCATTTT. This codes for CAIAETPGTGASQPQHF.

CDR3 sequence (DNA): TGTGCCAGCAGCCCCCGGAGGGTAGCGGGGACCTCTGACAATGAGCAGTTCTTC. This translates into CASSPRRVAGTSDNEQFF. This rearrangement joins TRBV9 to TRBJ2-1; TRBD2 agrees at 8 bases. V dropped 4 bases and J dropped 5; count of bases not matched to a gene: 17. This CDR3 spans 18 amino acids. CDR1 is SGDLS, CDR2 YYNGEE, per germline.

The chain carries TRBV25-1 and TRBJ2-1, with D tentatively TRBD2 (7 bases). Per germline, CDR1 MGHDK and CDR2 SYGVNS. Trimming stripped 3 bases from V and 7 bases from J, with 16 bases between. This CDR3 contains 15 residues. Here the CDR3 reads CASSDLGRGGNEQFF. CDR3 sequence (DNA): TGTGCCAGCAGTGATCTAGGGAGGGGGGGGAATGAGCAGTTCTTC. Together with reference TRBV25-1 and TRBJ2-1, the CDR3 gives the full variable domain: EADIYQTPRYLVIGTGKKITLECSQTMGHDKMYWYQQDPGMELHLIHYSYGVNSTEKGDLSSESTVSRIRTEHFPLTLESARPSHTSQYLCASSDLGRGGNEQFFGPGTRLTVL.

V is TRBV7-9 and J is TRBJ2-3, with a tentative D call TRBD2 (6 bases). The germline V gene encodes CDR1 SEHNR and CDR2 FQNEAQ (reference sequence). V shed 5 bases and J shed 0 bases, with 12 bases lying between them. The CDR3 has 15 residues. The CDR3 reads CASSRAGDSTDTQYF. CDR3 in DNA: TGTGCCAGCAGCCGAGCGGGTGATAGCACAGATACGCAGTATTTT.

The V and J genes are TRBV5-1 and TRBJ1-5, with TRBD1 as a possible D gene (6 bases). Germline V gene sequence: CDR1 SGHRS, CDR2 YFSETQ. The CDR3 runs 16 residues. V shed 4 bases and J shed 2 bases, with 16 bases lying between them. The CDR3 DNA reads TGCGCCAGCAGCCTGAGGGTCAGGGGAGGCAATCAGCCCCAGCATTTT. Protein: CASSLRVRGGNQPQHF. The full variable domain, in which reference TRBV5-1 and TRBJ1-5 provide the parts outside the CDR3, is KAGVTQTPRYLIKTRGQQVTLSCSPISGHRSVSWYQQTPGQGLQFLFEYFSETQRNKGNFPGRFSGRQFSNSRSEMNVSTLELGDSALYLCASSLRVRGGNQPQHFGDGTRLSIL.

The rearrangement links TRBV4-1 to TRBJ2-1; the match to TRBD2 covers 7 bases. There are 13 residues in the CDR3. CDR1 and CDR2 (germline): MGHRA, YSYEKL. V dropped 1 base and J dropped 8; count of bases not matched to a gene: 2. The CDR3 sequence: CASSQVLADEQFF. The CDR3 coding sequence is TGCGCCAGCAGCCAAGTGCTAGCGGATGAGCAGTTCTTC.

The chain joins TRBV2 to TRBJ2-7; TRBD2 aligns across 12 bases. The germline CDR1 and CDR2 sequences are SNHLY and FYNNEI. With V trimmed by 8 bases and J by 3 bases, 5 bases remained unmatched. The CDR3 runs to 14 residues. CDR3 loop: CASRGLAGLYEQYF. The CDR3 nucleotides read TGTGCCAGCCGGGGACTAGCGGGTCTCTACGAGCAGTACTTC.

This clone appeared a single time. The chain is built from TRBV7-9 and TRBJ1-6; D gene unclear. CDR1 SEHNR and CDR2 FQNEAQ come from the germline V gene (reference sequence). V was clipped by 10 bases and J by 7 bases, with 11 bases between them. CDR3 size: 12 residues. The CDR3 sequence: CATAGGNSPLHF. In DNA, the CDR3 is TGTGCCACCGCGGGCGGAAATTCACCCCTCCACTTT. The entire variable domain, with the rest obtained from reference TRBV7-9 and TRBJ1-6, is as follows: DTGVSQNPRHKITKRGQNVTFRCDPISEHNRLYWYRQTLGQGPEFLTYFQNEAQLEKSRLLSDRFSAERPKGSFSTLEIQRTEQGDSAMYLCATAGGNSPLHFGNGTRLTVT.

The V call is TRBV14, the J call TRBJ2-1, with D hard to call. This CDR3 comprises 12 residues. The germline V gene has CDR1 SGHDN and CDR2 FVKESK. V shed 2 bases and J shed 9 bases, with 8 bases lying between them. This CDR3 reads CASSQPPGEQFF. As DNA, the CDR3 is TGTGCCAGCAGCCAACCCCCGGGTGAGCAGTTCTTC.

The chain couples TRBV5-3 to TRBJ1-2; a possible D gene is TRBD1 (6 bases). TRBV5-3 is marked as an open reading frame, function uncertain. V lost 4 bases to trimming and J lost 6 bases, with 16 bases between them. The CDR3 sequence is 14 residues long. The CDR3, as DNA: TGTGCCAGAAGCGGGTACACAGGGAGGGATGGCTACACCTTC. This sequence encodes CARSGYTGRDGYTF.